This TCR beta chain was captured in a study of blood T cell repertoires in COVID-19. Study in general: Collection of acute and convalescent COVID-19 samples took place in the United States, Italy and Spain. Sample material is recorded as cDNA or gDNA derived from T cells, B-cell-depleted T cells, or PBMCs.

How the authors handled the data: Scientists estimated how many nucleated cells there were by amplifying reference gene primers. The data were produced by immunoSEQ multiplex PCR, yet TCRdb's version contains in-frame clones alone and is incomplete. The DNA was the basis for D and trimming; V, J and clone size are from that table. Among about 59,000 clones listed, approximately 79% were seen once. Sample: peripheral blood. The source of this sequence is a man aged 55 to 69 with acute or convalescent COVID-19.

The chain's CDR3 is CSVALAGKAGELFF. The CDR3 bases are TGCAGCGTTGCTCTAGCGGGAAAGGCCGGGGAGCTGTTTTTT. The J gene is TRBJ2-2, the V gene TRBV29-1, with 9 bases that match TRBD2. The CDR3 has 14 residues. CDR1 is SQVTM, CDR2 ANQGSEA, per germline. V trimming: 4 bases; J trimming: 6 bases; junction bases outside the gene matches: 6.